Listed below are T cell receptor beta chains from one sample, sequenced in a study of blood T cells in healthy people across ages. TCRdb re-derived calls from the 5' RACE reads in MiXCR, one entry per CDR3 protein. The table shows some 1,800,000 distinct CDR3 sequences, with about 39% occurring only once. The sample was blood. These TCRs come from a human donor in good health. Each CDR3 is given with its conserved first and last residue. Fields, in order: D gene, J gene, clone size, V gene, CDR3 DNA, CDR3 protein. The D gene is left open where the match is weak. Clone sizes are given selectively: once, few, many, or a class where the clone is expanded.

TRBD2,TRBJ2-3,.,TRBV2,TGTGCCAGCACCTGGGGGGGAGGGGGCACAGATACGCAGTATTTT,CASTWGGGGTDTQYF
TRBD1,TRBJ1-1,.,TRBV5-1,TGCGCCAGCGGGGACAGACACACTGAAGCTTTCTTT,CASGDRHTEAFF
TRBD2,TRBJ2-5,few,TRBV12-5,TGTGCTAGTGGTTTGGTATGGAACGGCGGGGGGCAAGAGACCCAGTACTTC,CASGLVWNGGGQETQYF
.,TRBJ2-3,few,TRBV9,TGTGCCAGCAGCGTAGTAGGGGGGTCAGATACGCAGTATTTT,CASSVVGGSDTQYF
TRBD2,TRBJ2-1,.,TRBV2,TGTGCCAGCACCTGGGGCGGGGGGGCCTATGAGCAGTTCTTC,CASTWGGGAYEQFF
.,TRBJ1-2,.,TRBV6-5,TGTGCCAGCAGTTACTCGAATTTACGGGTCTATGGCTACACCTTC,CASSYSNLRVYGYTF
.,TRBJ1-2,.,TRBV2,TGTGCCAGCAGGGAAGGGGGGCACTCCTCCTATGGCTACACCTTC,CASREGGHSSYGYTF
TRBD2,TRBJ2-3,.,TRBV9,TGTGCCAGCAGCGCGAGCGGGGACGGTACAGATACGCAGTATTTT,CASSASGDGTDTQYF
.,TRBJ1-2,few,TRBV10-2,TGCGCCAGCAGTGATACATATATCTATGGCTACACCTTC,CASSDTYIYGYTF
.,TRBJ1-1,few,TRBV18,TGTGCCAGCTCACCCCCAAGTTTGAGGAGGCGTGGGGAAGCTTTCTTT,CASSPPSLRRRGEAFF
.,TRBJ1-5,few,TRBV27,TGTGCCAGCAGTTCCCTTGATAGCAATCAGCCCCAGCATTTT,CASSSLDSNQPQHF
.,TRBJ1-2,.,TRBV4-3,TGCGCCAGCAGCCAAGATACGAAGGGGACTAACTATGGCTACACCTTC,CASSQDTKGTNYGYTF
.,TRBJ2-1,many,TRBV12-3/TRBV12-4,TGTGCCAGCAGTTTAAACAGGGTAGACAATGAGCAGTTCTTC,CASSLNRVDNEQFF
.,TRBJ2-1,.,TRBV6-6,TGTGCCAGCAGTTACTCGAATCCAGGAACCAATGAGCAGTTCTTC,CASSYSNPGTNEQFF
.,TRBJ1-4,.,TRBV12-3/TRBV12-4,TGTGCCGGAGCGTCCAACAGTTGGGAAAAACTGTTTTTT,CAGASNSWEKLFF
.,TRBJ2-6,.,TRBV7-3,TGTGCCAGCAGCTTATCGGGCGCAGGGGCGAGCTCTGGGGCCAACGTCCTGACTTTC,CASSLSGAGASSGANVLTF
.,TRBJ2-1,few,TRBV12-5,TGTGCTAGTGGTTCAACCAGGACAGATTCCTACAATGAGCAGTTCTTC,CASGSTRTDSYNEQFF
.,TRBJ1-2,.,TRBV12-3/TRBV12-4,TGTGCCAGCATCTTTAGAGCTGGGAGTAAAGGCTACACCTTC,CASIFRAGSKGYTF
.,TRBJ2-7,many,TRBV6-5,TGTGCCAGCAGTTACTCGAGCCGGGTTTACGAGCAGTACTTC,CASSYSSRVYEQYF
TRBD1,TRBJ2-1,few,TRBV27,TGTGCCAGCAGGCCTGGACAGGGGGCATACAATGAGCAGTTCTTC,CASRPGQGAYNEQFF
.,TRBJ2-1,few,TRBV29-1,TGCAGCGACTTGAGGCCCTCCTACAATGAGCAGTTCTTC,CSDLRPSYNEQFF
.,TRBJ2-1,.,TRBV5-8,TGTGCCAGCAGCCGCGTACCCAGAGACAATGAGCAGTTCTTC,CASSRVPRDNEQFF
.,TRBJ1-5,.,TRBV12-3/TRBV12-4,TGTGCCAGCAGTCAGCCAGGGGACAATCAGCCCCAGCATTTT,CASSQPGDNQPQHF
TRBD2,TRBJ2-7,.,TRBV4-2,TGTGCCAGCAGCCAAGGGCTAGCGGGGGGAGGCGGATACGAGCAGTACTTC,CASSQGLAGGGGYEQYF
TRBD1,TRBJ2-7,many,TRBV29-1,TGCAGCGTTGGAACAGGGGGCAACTACGAGCAGTACTTC,CSVGTGGNYEQYF
.,TRBJ1-1,few,TRBV7-9,TGTGCCAGCAGCGCAAACAGGGTTAATGAAGCTTTCTTT,CASSANRVNEAFF
.,TRBJ2-1,.,TRBV24-1,TGTGCCACCAGTGATGGGGATGGAAATGAGCAGTTCTTC,CATSDGDGNEQFF
TRBD1,TRBJ1-1,.,TRBV28,TGTGCCAGCAGTTTATACAGGGGTTCGGACACTGAAGCTTTCTTT,CASSLYRGSDTEAFF
.,TRBJ2-5,.,TRBV12-3/TRBV12-4,TGTGCCAGCAGCCGCCTGGGGGCCGGCGAGACCCAGTACTTC,CASSRLGAGETQYF
.,TRBJ2-2,few,TRBV11-2,TGTGCCAGCAGCCGCGGGCAGGTTAACACCGGGGAGCTGTTTTTT,CASSRGQVNTGELFF
.,TRBJ2-1,.,TRBV20-1,TGCAGTGCTCCCTCAGGAGCAGGTGATTTCTACAATGAGCAGTTCTTC,CSAPSGAGDFYNEQFF
TRBD2,TRBJ2-7,few,TRBV20-1,TGCAGTGCTAGACTCACCGGCGGGGGGAGCTACGAGCAGTACTTC,CSARLTGGGSYEQYF
TRBD2,TRBJ2-3,.,TRBV20-1,TGCAGTGCTAGAGGGTTCGCCAGCGGGGGGCGGACAGATACGCAGTATTTT,CSARGFASGGRTDTQYF
TRBD1,TRBJ2-1,.,TRBV12-3/TRBV12-4,TGTGCCAGCAGTGAGCCGGACAGGGAGGTCCCTTTGTCCTACAGTGAGCAGTTCTTC,CASSEPDREVPLSYSEQFF
.,TRBJ2-1,.,TRBV7-2,TGTGCCAGCAGCTTAGAGTCCTTGCCCTACAATGAGCAGTTCTTC,CASSLESLPYNEQFF
TRBD2,TRBJ2-5,.,TRBV4-1,TGCGCCAGCAGCCAAGATCAAATGTTAAGTGGACTAGCGGGGGGCTTTGGAGAGACCCAGTACTTC,CASSQDQMLSGLAGGFGETQYF
.,TRBJ1-4,.,TRBV12-3/TRBV12-4,TGTGCCAGCAGTCGCTGGGAGTTGCGGAATGAAAAACTGTTTTTT,CASSRWELRNEKLFF
TRBD2,TRBJ2-3,.,TRBV5-1,TGCGCCAGCAGCCCGAGGACTAGCAGGCAGTCCACAGATACGCAGTATTTT,CASSPRTSRQSTDTQYF
.,TRBJ2-5,.,TRBV2,TGTGCCAGCGTTGACTGTGAGACGGAGACCCAGTACTTC,CASVDCETETQYF
TRBD1,TRBJ2-7,.,TRBV5-5,TGTGCCAGCATCCCGGGACAGGTCTCCTACGAGCAGTACTTC,CASIPGQVSYEQYF
TRBD2,TRBJ2-3,.,TRBV27,TGTGCCAGCAGTTTATCCGCTAGCGGATACGCAGATACGCAGTATTTT,CASSLSASGYADTQYF
TRBD1,TRBJ2-6,few,TRBV5-1,TGCGCCAGCAGCACGGACAGGGGAATCCTCTCTGGGGCCAACGTCCTGACTTTC,CASSTDRGILSGANVLTF
.,TRBJ2-5,few,TRBV7-2,TGTGCCAGCAGCTCAGGGGGGCTAGCTAGGGAGACCCAGTACTTC,CASSSGGLARETQYF
.,TRBJ2-1,.,TRBV3-1,TGTGCTAGCAGCCAAGATAAGGTCGAGGATTTTACGAATGAGCAGTTCTTC,CASSQDKVEDFTNEQFF